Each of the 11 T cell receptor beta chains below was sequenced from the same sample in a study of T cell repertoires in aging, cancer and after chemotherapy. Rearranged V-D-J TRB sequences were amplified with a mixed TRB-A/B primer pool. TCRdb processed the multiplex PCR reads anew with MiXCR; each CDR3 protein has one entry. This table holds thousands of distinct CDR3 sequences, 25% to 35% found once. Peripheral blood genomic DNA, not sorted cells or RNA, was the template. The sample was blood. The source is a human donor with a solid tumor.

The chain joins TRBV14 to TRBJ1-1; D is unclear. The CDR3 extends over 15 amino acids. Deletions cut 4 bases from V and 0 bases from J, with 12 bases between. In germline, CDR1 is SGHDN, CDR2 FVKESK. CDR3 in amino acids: CASSPTQNMNTEAFF. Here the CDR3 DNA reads TGTGCCAGCAGCCCCACGCAGAACATGAACACTGAAGCTTTCTTT.

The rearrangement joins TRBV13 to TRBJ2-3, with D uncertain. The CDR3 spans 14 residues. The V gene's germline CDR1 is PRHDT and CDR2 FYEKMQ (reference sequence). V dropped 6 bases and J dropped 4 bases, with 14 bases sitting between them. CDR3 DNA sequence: TGTGCCAGCAGTTATGTGGGTGGCCCAGATACGCAGTATTTT. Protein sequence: CASSYVGGPDTQYF.

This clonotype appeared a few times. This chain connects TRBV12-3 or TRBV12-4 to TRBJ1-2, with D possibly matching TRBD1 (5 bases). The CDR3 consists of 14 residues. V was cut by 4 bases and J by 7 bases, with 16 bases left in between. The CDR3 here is CASSYSGGSAGYTF. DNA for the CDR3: TGTGCCAGCAGTTATTCGGGGGGATCGGCTGGCTACACCTTC.

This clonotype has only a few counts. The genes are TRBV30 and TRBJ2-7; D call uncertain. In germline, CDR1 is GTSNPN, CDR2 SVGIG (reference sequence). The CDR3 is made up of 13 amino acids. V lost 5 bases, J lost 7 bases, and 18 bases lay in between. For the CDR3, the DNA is TGTGCCTGGGGGATCCTTGACTTAGGAGAGCAGTACTTC. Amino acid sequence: CAWGILDLGEQYF.

This CDR3 reads CASNAGSYNSPLHF. The CDR3 nucleotides read TGTGCCAGCAACGCCGGCTCCTATAATTCACCCCTCCACTTT. V usage is TRBV14 and J usage is TRBJ1-6; D is uncertain. Germline V gene sequence: CDR1 SGHDN, CDR2 FVKESK. With 7 bases removed from V and 0 bases from J, the gap between germline ends came to 7 bases. The CDR3 has 14 amino acids.

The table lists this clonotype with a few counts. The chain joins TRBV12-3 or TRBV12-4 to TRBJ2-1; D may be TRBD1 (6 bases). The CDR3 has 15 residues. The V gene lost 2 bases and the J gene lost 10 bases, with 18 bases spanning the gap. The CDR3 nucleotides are TGTGCCAGCAGTTTAAGTCGTGTGCCTCAGGGGGAGCAGTTCTTC. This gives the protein CASSLSRVPQGEQFF.

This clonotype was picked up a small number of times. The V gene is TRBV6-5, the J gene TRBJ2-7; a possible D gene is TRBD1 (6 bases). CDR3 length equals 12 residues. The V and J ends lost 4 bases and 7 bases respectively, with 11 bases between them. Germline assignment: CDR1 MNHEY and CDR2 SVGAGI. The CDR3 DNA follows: TGTGCCAGCAGTTCACAGGGTCGAGAGCAGTACTTC. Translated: CASSSQGREQYF.

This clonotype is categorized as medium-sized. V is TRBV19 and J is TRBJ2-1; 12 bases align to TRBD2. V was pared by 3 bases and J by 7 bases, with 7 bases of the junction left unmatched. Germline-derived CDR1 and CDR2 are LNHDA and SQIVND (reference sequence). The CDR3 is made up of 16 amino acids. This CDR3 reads CASSMRGLAGKNEQFF. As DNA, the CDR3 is TGTGCCAGTAGTATGAGGGGACTAGCGGGTAAAAATGAGCAGTTCTTC.

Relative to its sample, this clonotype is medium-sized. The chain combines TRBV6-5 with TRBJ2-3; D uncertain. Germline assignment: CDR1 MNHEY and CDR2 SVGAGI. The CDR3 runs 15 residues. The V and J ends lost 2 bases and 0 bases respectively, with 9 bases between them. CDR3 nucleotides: TGTGCCAGCAGTTACGGTACTGCCAGCACAGATACGCAGTATTTT. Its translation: CASSYGTASTDTQYF.

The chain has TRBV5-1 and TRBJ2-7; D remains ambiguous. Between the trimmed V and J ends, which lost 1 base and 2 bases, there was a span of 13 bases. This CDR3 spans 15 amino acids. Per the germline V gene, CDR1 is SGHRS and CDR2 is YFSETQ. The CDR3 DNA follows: TGCGCCAGCAGCTTGTACGAGAGTCCGCCCTACGAGCAGTACTTC. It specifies CASSLYESPPYEQYF.

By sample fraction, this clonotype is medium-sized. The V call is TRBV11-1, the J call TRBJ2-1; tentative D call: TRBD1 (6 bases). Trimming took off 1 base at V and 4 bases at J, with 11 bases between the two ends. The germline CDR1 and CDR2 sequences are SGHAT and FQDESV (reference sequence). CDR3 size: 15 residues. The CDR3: CASSLVGASYNEQFF. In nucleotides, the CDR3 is TGTGCCAGCAGCTTAGTGGGGGCGTCTTACAATGAGCAGTTCTTC.